This entry concerns a single TCR beta chain. Its antigen remains unidentified. PCR used 60 Vbeta primers and 13 Jbeta primers. In the authors' methods: A later analysis counted 80 million or so unique TCR beta chains, about 10 million shared. Sequencing was performed with immunoSEQ multiplex PCR; in TCRdb, only in-frame clones are kept and a portion is missing. D and trimming were read from the DNA, whereas the V and J calls and clone size are those reported in that table. In the table there are 200,000 to 250,000 clones, approximately 82% of which are singletons. The data derive from a study of cytomegalovirus exposure and HLA in healthy donors. The CDR3 sequence is 15 residues long. Germline V lookup: CDR1 SGHRS, CDR2 YFSETQ. The V segment lost 3 bases and the J segment 6 bases; nucleotides outside the gene matches: 2. Findings and caveats of the study: There were a few CMV-associated chains whose specificity for CMV antigens was confirmed in vitro. Data from an earlier analysis indicated that most TCR beta V segments were productive either about 90% or about 30% of the time.

Sequenced sample: PBMCs. This chain links TRBV5-1 with TRBJ2-1; 14 bases fit TRBD2. This clonotype was obtained from a woman aged 40 to 50 in good health and CMV-seronegative. As DNA, the CDR3 is TGCGCCAGCAGCTCGACTAGCGGGGGGGCCAATGAGCAGTTCTTC. It is translated as CASSSTSGGANEQFF.